The 14 T cell receptor beta chains below were found in one sample sequenced in a study of identifying expanded T cells in peripheral blood. TCRdb keeps only in-frame clones here, not all; method: immunoSEQ multiplex PCR. The sample lists about 63,000 clones, over 80% occurring once. The specimen was blood. The receptors here all came from a person aged 18 to 69 in good health.

This chain links TRBV10-1 with TRBJ2-1; D unresolved. Germline lookup yields CDR1 WNHNN and CDR2 SYGVQD (reference sequence). V gave up 7 bases and J gave up 4 bases, with 8 bases separating them. There are 12 residues in the CDR3. In nucleotides, the CDR3 is TGCGCCAGCATGATAGATTACAATGAGCAGTTCTTC. Its protein product is CASMIDYNEQFF.

The chain has TRBV19 and TRBJ2-2, with 7 positions matching TRBD1. This CDR3 region has 17 residues. CDR1 and CDR2 (germline): LNHDA, SQIVND (reference sequence). V trimming: 7 bases; J trimming: 0 bases; junction bases outside the gene matches: 11. This chain's CDR3 is CASNKDPGTANTGELFF. The CDR3 nucleotides read TGTGCCAGTAACAAGGATCCGGGGACAGCGAACACCGGGGAGCTGTTTTTT.

CDR3 region: CASSSRTSGRLSTDTQYF. CDR3 DNA: TGTGCCAGCAGCTCAAGGACTAGCGGGAGGCTAAGCACAGATACGCAGTATTTT. The chain carries TRBV11-2 and TRBJ2-3; 14 nucleotides align to TRBD2. J was trimmed by 0 bases and V by 4 bases; bases with no gene match: 6. CDR1 SGHAT and CDR2 FQNNGV come from the germline V gene. This CDR3 contains 18 residues.

The chain uses TRBV9 and TRBJ2-1; D is perhaps TRBD1 or TRBD2 (6 bases each). The V gene's germline CDR1 is SGDLS and CDR2 YYNGEE. V was cut by 0 bases and J by 2 bases, with 9 bases left in between. The CDR3 loop spans 15 amino acids. CDR3 protein: CASSVAGEAYNEQFF. The DNA of the CDR3 is TGTGCCAGCAGCGTAGCAGGGGAGGCCTACAATGAGCAGTTCTTC.

The chain couples TRBV9 to TRBJ2-1; no definite D call. Trimming removed 0 bases at V and 11 bases at J, with 15 bases between. The germline V gene has CDR1 SGDLS and CDR2 YYNGEE. The CDR3 is 14 residues long. CDR3: CASSVAGPQSKQFF. As DNA, the CDR3 is TGTGCCAGCAGCGTAGCCGGACCCCAGTCCAAGCAGTTCTTC.

The V and J genes are TRBV6-5 and TRBJ1-1; 8 bases agree with TRBD1. Germline CDR1 and CDR2: MNHEY and SVGAGI. The trim removed 6 bases at V and 5 bases at J, leaving 8 bases unmatched. The CDR3 spans 14 residues. The CDR3 reads CASSRRTGNTEAFF. CDR3 nucleotide sequence: TGTGCCAGCAGCCGACGGACAGGGAATACTGAAGCTTTCTTT.

V is TRBV30 and J is TRBJ1-4, with D possibly matching TRBD1 (5 bases). Trimming cost V 4 bases and J 8 bases, with 23 bases left between them. Germline CDR1 and CDR2: GTSNPN and SVGIG (reference sequence). CDR3 size: 16 residues. CDR3 residues: CAWTRTGASSREKLFF. In DNA form, the CDR3 reads TGTGCCTGGACCAGGACCGGGGCATCCTCGCGAGAAAAACTGTTTTTT. Using reference TRBV30 and TRBJ1-4 for the parts outside the CDR3, the full variable domain is SQTIHQWPATLVQPVGSPLSLECTVEGTSNPNLYWYRQAAGRGLQLLFYSVGIGQISSEVPQNLSASRPQDRQFILSSKKLLLSDSGFYLCAWTRTGASSREKLFFGSGTQLSVL.

V usage is TRBV7-2 and J usage is TRBJ2-3, with TRBD2 identical over 7 bases. V trimming: 1 base; J trimming: 0 bases; junction bases outside the gene matches: 7. The CDR3 is 17 residues long. Germline V gene lookup returns CDR1 SGHTA and CDR2 FQGNSA. The CDR3 region is CASSLVASGTSTDTQYF. The CDR3 DNA reads TGTGCCAGCAGCTTAGTGGCTAGCGGTACTAGCACAGATACGCAGTATTTT. Looking up the rest from reference TRBV7-2 and TRBJ2-3 gives the full variable domain: GAGVSQSPSNKVTEKGKDVELRCDPISGHTALYWYRQSLGQGLEFLIYFQGNSAPDKSGLPSDRFSAERTGGSVSTLTIQRTQQEDSAVYLCASSLVASGTSTDTQYFGPGTRLTVL.

The J gene is TRBJ1-1, the V gene TRBV19, with D possibly being TRBD1 (5 bases). The germline gives CDR1 LNHDA, CDR2 SQIVND (reference sequence). CDR3 length equals 14 residues. Between the trimmed V and J ends, which lost 11 bases and 1 base, there was a span of 17 bases. For the CDR3, the DNA is TGTGCCCGACATCTAGGGGCCACGAACACTGAAGCTTTCTTT. It codes for CARHLGATNTEAFF.

The chain couples TRBV7-8 to TRBJ1-1, with 9 bases aligning to TRBD1. V shed 5 bases and J 8 bases; nucleotides not matched to a gene: 6. Germline CDR1 and CDR2: SGHVS and FQNEAQ. This CDR3 contains 13 residues. The CDR3 region is CASSHRDREEAFF. CDR3 bases: TGTGCCAGCAGCCATAGGGACAGGGAAGAAGCTTTCTTT.

The chain has TRBV21-1 and TRBJ1-1. TRBV21-1 is assigned pseudogene status. CDR3 size: 12 residues. The DNA for the CDR3 is TGTGCCAGCAGCAATCAAGGTCAAGGAGCTTTCTTT. As protein: CASSNQGQGAFF.

The rearrangement joins TRBV2 to TRBJ2-7; TRBD2 might be the D (6 bases). This CDR3 is 12 amino acids long. Germline V gene data show CDR1 as SNHLY and CDR2 as FYNNEI. V was clipped by 5 bases and J by 4 bases, with 9 bases between them. The CDR3 coding sequence is TGTGCCAGCAGTAGGGAGGCGTACGAGCAGTACGTC. This sequence encodes CASSREAYEQYV.

The J gene is TRBJ2-7, the V gene TRBV5-4, with 7 positions matching TRBD2. Unmatched junction bases numbered 8, after V lost 0 bases and J lost 2 bases. The length of the CDR3 is 16 residues. The germline V gene has CDR1 SGHNT and CDR2 YYREEE (reference sequence). In nucleotides, the CDR3 is TGTGCCAGCAGCTTGGAGGGTAGCGGGCCAGCCTACGAGCAGTACTTC. It specifies CASSLEGSGPAYEQYF.

This clone was recorded once. The CDR3 loop reads CASSFLPGGRKRWEQYF. The DNA for the CDR3 is TGTGCCAGCAGCTTTTTGCCGGGAGGGCGGAAACGGTGGGAGCAGTACTTC. The rearrangement joins TRBV11-2 to TRBJ2-7; 8 bases match TRBD2. Germline values: CDR1 SGHAT, CDR2 FQNNGV. The CDR3 consists of 17 residues. With 3 bases clipped from V and 7 bases from J, the junction kept 17 bases outside the gene matches.